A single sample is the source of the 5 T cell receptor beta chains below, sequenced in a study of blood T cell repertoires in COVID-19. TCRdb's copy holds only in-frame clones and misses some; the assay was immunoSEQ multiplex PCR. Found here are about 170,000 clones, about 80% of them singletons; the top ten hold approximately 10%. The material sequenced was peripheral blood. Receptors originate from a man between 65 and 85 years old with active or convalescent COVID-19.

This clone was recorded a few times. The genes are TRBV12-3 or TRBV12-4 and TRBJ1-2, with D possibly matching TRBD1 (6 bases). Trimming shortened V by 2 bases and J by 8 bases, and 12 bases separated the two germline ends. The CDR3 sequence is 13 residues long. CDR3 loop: CASSLLGGGGYTF. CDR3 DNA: TGTGCCAGCAGTTTACTAGGGGGTGGAGGCTACACCTTC.

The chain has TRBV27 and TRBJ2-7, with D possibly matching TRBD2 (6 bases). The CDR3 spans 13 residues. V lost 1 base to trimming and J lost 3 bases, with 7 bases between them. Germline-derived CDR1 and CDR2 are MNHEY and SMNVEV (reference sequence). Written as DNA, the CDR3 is TGTGCCAGCAGTTTATGGAGGGGCTACGAGCAGTACTTC. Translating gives CASSLWRGYEQYF.

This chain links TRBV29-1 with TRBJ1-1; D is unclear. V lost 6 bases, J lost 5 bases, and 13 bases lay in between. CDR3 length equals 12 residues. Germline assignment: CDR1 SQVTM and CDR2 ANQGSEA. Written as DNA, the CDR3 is TGCAGCGTGAGTGGGAGAGGGACTGAAGCTTTCTTT. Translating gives CSVSGRGTEAFF.

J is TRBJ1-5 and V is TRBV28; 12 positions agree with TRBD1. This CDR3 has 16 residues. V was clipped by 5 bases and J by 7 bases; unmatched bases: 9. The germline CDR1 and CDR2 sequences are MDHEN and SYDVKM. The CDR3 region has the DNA TGTGCCAGCAGTCTCGGAGGGACAGGGGGCGGCCAGCCCCAGCATTTT. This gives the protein CASSLGGTGGGQPQHF.

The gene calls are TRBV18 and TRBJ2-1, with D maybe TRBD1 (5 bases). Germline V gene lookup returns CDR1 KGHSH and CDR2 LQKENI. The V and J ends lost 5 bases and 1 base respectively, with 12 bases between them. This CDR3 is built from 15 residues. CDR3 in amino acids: CASSGPAGSYNEQFF. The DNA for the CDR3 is TGTGCCAGCTCAGGCCCAGCAGGGTCCTACAATGAGCAGTTCTTC. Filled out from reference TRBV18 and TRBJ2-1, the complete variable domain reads NAGVMQNPRHLVRRRGQEARLRCSPMKGHSHVYWYRQLPEEGLKFMVYLQKENIIDESGMPKERFSAEFPKEGPSILRIQQVVRGDSAAYFCASSGPAGSYNEQFFGPGTRLTVL.